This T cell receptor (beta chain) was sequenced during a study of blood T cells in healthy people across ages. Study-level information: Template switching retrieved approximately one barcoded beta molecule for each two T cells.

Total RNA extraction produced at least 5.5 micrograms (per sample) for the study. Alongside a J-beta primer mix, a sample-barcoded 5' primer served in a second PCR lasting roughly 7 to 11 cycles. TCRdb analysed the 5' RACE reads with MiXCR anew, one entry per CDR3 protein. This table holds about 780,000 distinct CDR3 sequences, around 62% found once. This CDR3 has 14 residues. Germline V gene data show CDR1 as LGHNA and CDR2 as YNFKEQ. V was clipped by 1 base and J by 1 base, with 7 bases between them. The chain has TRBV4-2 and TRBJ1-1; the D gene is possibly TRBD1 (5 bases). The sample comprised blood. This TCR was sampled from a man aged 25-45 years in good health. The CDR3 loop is CASSQGQRNTEAFF. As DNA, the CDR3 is TGTGCCAGCAGCCAAGGACAGAGGAACACTGAAGCTTTCTTT.